One sample yielded the 5 T cell receptor beta chains listed below, sequenced in a study of metastatic and nonmetastatic thyroid tumors. Patients had received no treatment of any kind before thyroid surgery. MiXCR re-clonotyped the PCR reads for TCRdb. The top ten clones hold 7% to 10% of a sample with tens of thousands of clones, 9.5% to 15% of them seen once. Sequenced sample: tumor tissue. The receptors here all came from a female donor with papillary thyroid cancer or a benign thyroid nodule (not recorded which). Some clones in this sample may be carry-over from other donors' samples.

This clone was detected many times. The V and J genes are TRBV29-1 and TRBJ2-3; 9 bases align to TRBD1. The V gene's germline CDR1 is SQVTM and CDR2 ANQGSEA. The CDR3 length is 15 residues. V gave up 5 bases and J gave up 8 bases; unmatched junction bases: 14. The CDR3 here is CSVLGQGRGSGTQYF. The CDR3 DNA follows: TGCAGCGTTTTGGGACAGGGACGGGGTTCCGGTACGCAGTATTTT.

The rearrangement uses TRBV6-1 and TRBJ1-2, with no clear D. This CDR3 contains 16 residues. Germline V gene sequence: CDR1 MNHNS, CDR2 SASEGT. Trimming shortened V by 7 bases and J by 0 bases, and 18 bases separated the two germline ends. The CDR3 reads CASIPVRTAANYGYTF. The CDR3 bases are TGTGCCAGCATTCCCGTCCGGACCGCTGCTAACTATGGCTACACCTTC.

Turning to this clone: A much larger clone lies a single base off, so this may be a read error. The chain combines TRBV5-6 with TRBJ2-5; D might be TRBD2 (6 bases). CDR1 is SGHDT, CDR2 YYEEEE, per germline. CDR3 length equals 15 residues. The CDR3 DNA reads as TGTGCCAGCAGCTTGGGTGGGCTCAGGAGGGAGATCCAGTACTTC. Translation gives CASSLGGLRREIQYF.

This rearrangement joins TRBV7-9 to TRBJ1-1; 12 nucleotides line up with TRBD1. The CDR3 spans 15 residues. J was trimmed by 3 bases and V by 5 bases; bases with no gene match: 4. The germline V gene encodes CDR1 SEHNR and CDR2 FQNEAQ (reference sequence). The CDR3 region is CASSPGQGADTEAFF. The DNA of the CDR3 is TGTGCCAGCAGCCCGGGACAGGGGGCTGACACTGAAGCTTTCTTT.

This clone was recorded a few times. Just one base apart from a much larger clone, this may be a read error. DNA of the CDR3: TGTGCCAGCTCGGGGCGGTTTTTCACCGGGGAGCTGTTTTTT. Its protein product is CASSGRFFTGELFF. The chain has TRBV27 and TRBJ2-2; D tentatively reads TRBD1 or TRBD2 (5 bases each). Trimming stripped 8 bases from V and 4 bases from J, with 14 bases between. CDR1 is MNHEY, CDR2 SMNVEV, per germline (reference sequence). The CDR3 consists of 14 residues.